This TCR beta chain appears in the sequencing data of a study of T cells in Graves' hyperthyroidism and ophthalmopathy. General study points: Using 13 V-J features, a model discriminated ophthalmopathy from stable hyperthyroidism.

Clinical Activity Scores of at least 3, NOSPECS grades of at least 4 and durations under 3 months characterized ophthalmopathy patients. This clonotype was detected only a few times. The target antigen is unknown. TCR beta CDR3 regions were amplified from RNA transcripts. The primer set for the first-round RT-PCR of the TCR CDR3 was HTBI. Each CDR3 protein gets one entry after TCRdb re-called the multiplex PCR reads with MiXCR. The sample has over 350,000 distinct CDR3 sequences; around 15% are singletons. Sequencing was done on a sample of blood. The clonotype comes from a man aged 50 to 59 with Graves' ophthalmopathy.

The DNA for the CDR3 is TGTGCCAGCAGTTACTCGGGCACCGGGACATCCGTGGTGGAAAAACTGTTTTTT. This sequence encodes CASSYSGTGTSVVEKLFF. V and J are TRBV6-5 and TRBJ1-4, with D possibly TRBD1 on 6 matching bases. From germline, CDR1 is MNHEY and CDR2 SVGAGI. CDR3 length: 18 amino acids. Trimming cost V 0 bases and J 8 bases, with 22 bases left between them.